This passage covers 8 T cell receptor beta chains from one sample sequenced in a study of cytomegalovirus exposure and HLA in healthy donors. The PCR made use of 60 Vbeta and 13 Jbeta primers. Using immunoSEQ multiplex PCR, the repertoire was profiled, and TCRdb retains in-frame clones only, with some absent. The sample contains 200,000 or so clones, around 82% of which appear only once. Sample: PBMCs. These receptors were taken from a boy under 18 in good health and CMV-seronegative.

CDR3 DNA sequence: TGTGCCAGCAGCTTCAGCGGGGGGGCCGGCGAGACCCAGTACTTC. As protein: CASSFSGGAGETQYF. The genes are TRBV7-2 and TRBJ2-5; TRBD2 aligns across 10 bases. CDR3 length equals 15 residues. Germline assignment: CDR1 SGHTA and CDR2 FQGNSA. V was clipped by 3 bases and J by 5 bases; unmatched bases: 6. Supplemented by reference TRBV7-2 and TRBJ2-5, the full variable domain reads GAGVSQSPSNKVTEKGKDVELRCDPISGHTALYWYRQSLGQGLEFLIYFQGNSAPDKSGLPSDRFSAERTGGSVSTLTIQRTQQEDSAVYLCASSFSGGAGETQYFGPGTRLLVL.

The genes are TRBV5-4 and TRBJ2-1, with 8 bases aligning to TRBD2. The germline CDR1 and CDR2 sequences are SGHNT and YYREEE (reference sequence). Germline trimming cut 0 bases from V and 5 bases from J; bases unmatched to any gene: 10. The CDR3 consists of 17 residues. The CDR3 DNA reads TGTGCCAGCAGCTTGGCCTGGGTTGGCGGGAGGAACAATGAGCAGTTCTTC. Amino acid sequence: CASSLAWVGGRNNEQFF.

The CDR3: CASLEGSLVGNTEAFF. CDR3 DNA: TGTGCCAGCCTGGAGGGATCCCTCGTCGGGAACACTGAAGCTTTCTTT. This chain uses TRBV13 with TRBJ1-1; D remains ambiguous. In germline, CDR1 is PRHDT, CDR2 FYEKMQ (reference sequence). V dropped 8 bases and J dropped 1 base, with 20 bases sitting between them. CDR3 length equals 16 residues. Together with reference TRBV13 and TRBJ1-1, the CDR3 gives the full variable domain: AAGVIQSPRHLIKEKRETATLKCYPIPRHDTVYWYQQGPGQDPQFLISFYEKMQSDKGSIPDRFSAQQFSDYHSELNMSSLELGDSALYFCASLEGSLVGNTEAFFGQGTRLTVV.

V is TRBV6-5 and J is TRBJ2-7; TRBD2 might be the D (5 bases). The CDR3 loop spans 15 amino acids. Germline loops: CDR1 MNHEY, CDR2 SVGAGI. Between the trimmed V and J ends, which lost 0 bases and 0 bases, there was a span of 9 bases. The CDR3 protein is CASSYSGLASYEQYF. CDR3 nucleotide sequence: TGTGCCAGCAGTTACTCCGGACTCGCCTCCTACGAGCAGTACTTC.

The rearrangement links TRBV5-7 to TRBJ1-5; the D gene is possibly TRBD1 (5 bases). TRBV5-7 is known as an ORF, though its function is uncertain. This CDR3 has 15 residues. The V gene lost 4 bases and the J gene lost 1 base, with 12 bases spanning the gap. The DNA for the CDR3 is TGTGCCAGCAGCCACTTGGACAAGAGCAATCAGCCCCAGCATTTT. Translation: CASSHLDKSNQPQHF.

The chain employs TRBV19 and TRBJ2-7, with TRBD2 matching over 14 bases. CDR1 and CDR2 from the germline V gene are LNHDA and SQIVND (reference sequence). The CDR3 loop spans 15 amino acids. With V trimmed by 6 bases and J by 3 bases, 4 bases remained unmatched. The CDR3 sequence is CASSRGTSGSYEQYF. For the CDR3, the DNA is TGTGCCAGTAGCCGAGGGACTAGCGGGAGCTACGAGCAGTACTTC. Using reference TRBV19 and TRBJ2-7 for the parts outside the CDR3, the full variable domain is DGGITQSPKYLFRKEGQNVTLSCEQNLNHDAMYWYRQDPGQGLRLIYYSQIVNDFQKGDIAEGYSVSREKKESFPLTVTSAQKNPTAFYLCASSRGTSGSYEQYFGPGTRLTVT.

The J gene is TRBJ2-4, the V gene TRBV7-9; TRBD2 agrees at 12 bases. Germline trimming cut 5 bases from V and 6 bases from J; bases unmatched to any gene: 14. The CDR3 has 18 amino acids. The V gene's germline CDR1 is SEHNR and CDR2 FQNEAQ (reference sequence). The CDR3 reads CASSHRTSGIWVANIQYF. The CDR3 region has the DNA TGTGCCAGCAGCCATCGGACTAGCGGGATCTGGGTAGCAAACATTCAGTACTTC.

This chain uses TRBV25-1 with TRBJ2-1; D is uncertain. Trimming removed 8 bases at V and 2 bases at J, with 13 bases between. Per the germline V gene, CDR1 is MGHDK and CDR2 is SYGVNS. The length of the CDR3 is 14 residues. The CDR3 protein is CASSHMITYNEQFF. The CDR3, as DNA: TGTGCCAGCTCCCACATGATAACCTACAATGAGCAGTTCTTC.